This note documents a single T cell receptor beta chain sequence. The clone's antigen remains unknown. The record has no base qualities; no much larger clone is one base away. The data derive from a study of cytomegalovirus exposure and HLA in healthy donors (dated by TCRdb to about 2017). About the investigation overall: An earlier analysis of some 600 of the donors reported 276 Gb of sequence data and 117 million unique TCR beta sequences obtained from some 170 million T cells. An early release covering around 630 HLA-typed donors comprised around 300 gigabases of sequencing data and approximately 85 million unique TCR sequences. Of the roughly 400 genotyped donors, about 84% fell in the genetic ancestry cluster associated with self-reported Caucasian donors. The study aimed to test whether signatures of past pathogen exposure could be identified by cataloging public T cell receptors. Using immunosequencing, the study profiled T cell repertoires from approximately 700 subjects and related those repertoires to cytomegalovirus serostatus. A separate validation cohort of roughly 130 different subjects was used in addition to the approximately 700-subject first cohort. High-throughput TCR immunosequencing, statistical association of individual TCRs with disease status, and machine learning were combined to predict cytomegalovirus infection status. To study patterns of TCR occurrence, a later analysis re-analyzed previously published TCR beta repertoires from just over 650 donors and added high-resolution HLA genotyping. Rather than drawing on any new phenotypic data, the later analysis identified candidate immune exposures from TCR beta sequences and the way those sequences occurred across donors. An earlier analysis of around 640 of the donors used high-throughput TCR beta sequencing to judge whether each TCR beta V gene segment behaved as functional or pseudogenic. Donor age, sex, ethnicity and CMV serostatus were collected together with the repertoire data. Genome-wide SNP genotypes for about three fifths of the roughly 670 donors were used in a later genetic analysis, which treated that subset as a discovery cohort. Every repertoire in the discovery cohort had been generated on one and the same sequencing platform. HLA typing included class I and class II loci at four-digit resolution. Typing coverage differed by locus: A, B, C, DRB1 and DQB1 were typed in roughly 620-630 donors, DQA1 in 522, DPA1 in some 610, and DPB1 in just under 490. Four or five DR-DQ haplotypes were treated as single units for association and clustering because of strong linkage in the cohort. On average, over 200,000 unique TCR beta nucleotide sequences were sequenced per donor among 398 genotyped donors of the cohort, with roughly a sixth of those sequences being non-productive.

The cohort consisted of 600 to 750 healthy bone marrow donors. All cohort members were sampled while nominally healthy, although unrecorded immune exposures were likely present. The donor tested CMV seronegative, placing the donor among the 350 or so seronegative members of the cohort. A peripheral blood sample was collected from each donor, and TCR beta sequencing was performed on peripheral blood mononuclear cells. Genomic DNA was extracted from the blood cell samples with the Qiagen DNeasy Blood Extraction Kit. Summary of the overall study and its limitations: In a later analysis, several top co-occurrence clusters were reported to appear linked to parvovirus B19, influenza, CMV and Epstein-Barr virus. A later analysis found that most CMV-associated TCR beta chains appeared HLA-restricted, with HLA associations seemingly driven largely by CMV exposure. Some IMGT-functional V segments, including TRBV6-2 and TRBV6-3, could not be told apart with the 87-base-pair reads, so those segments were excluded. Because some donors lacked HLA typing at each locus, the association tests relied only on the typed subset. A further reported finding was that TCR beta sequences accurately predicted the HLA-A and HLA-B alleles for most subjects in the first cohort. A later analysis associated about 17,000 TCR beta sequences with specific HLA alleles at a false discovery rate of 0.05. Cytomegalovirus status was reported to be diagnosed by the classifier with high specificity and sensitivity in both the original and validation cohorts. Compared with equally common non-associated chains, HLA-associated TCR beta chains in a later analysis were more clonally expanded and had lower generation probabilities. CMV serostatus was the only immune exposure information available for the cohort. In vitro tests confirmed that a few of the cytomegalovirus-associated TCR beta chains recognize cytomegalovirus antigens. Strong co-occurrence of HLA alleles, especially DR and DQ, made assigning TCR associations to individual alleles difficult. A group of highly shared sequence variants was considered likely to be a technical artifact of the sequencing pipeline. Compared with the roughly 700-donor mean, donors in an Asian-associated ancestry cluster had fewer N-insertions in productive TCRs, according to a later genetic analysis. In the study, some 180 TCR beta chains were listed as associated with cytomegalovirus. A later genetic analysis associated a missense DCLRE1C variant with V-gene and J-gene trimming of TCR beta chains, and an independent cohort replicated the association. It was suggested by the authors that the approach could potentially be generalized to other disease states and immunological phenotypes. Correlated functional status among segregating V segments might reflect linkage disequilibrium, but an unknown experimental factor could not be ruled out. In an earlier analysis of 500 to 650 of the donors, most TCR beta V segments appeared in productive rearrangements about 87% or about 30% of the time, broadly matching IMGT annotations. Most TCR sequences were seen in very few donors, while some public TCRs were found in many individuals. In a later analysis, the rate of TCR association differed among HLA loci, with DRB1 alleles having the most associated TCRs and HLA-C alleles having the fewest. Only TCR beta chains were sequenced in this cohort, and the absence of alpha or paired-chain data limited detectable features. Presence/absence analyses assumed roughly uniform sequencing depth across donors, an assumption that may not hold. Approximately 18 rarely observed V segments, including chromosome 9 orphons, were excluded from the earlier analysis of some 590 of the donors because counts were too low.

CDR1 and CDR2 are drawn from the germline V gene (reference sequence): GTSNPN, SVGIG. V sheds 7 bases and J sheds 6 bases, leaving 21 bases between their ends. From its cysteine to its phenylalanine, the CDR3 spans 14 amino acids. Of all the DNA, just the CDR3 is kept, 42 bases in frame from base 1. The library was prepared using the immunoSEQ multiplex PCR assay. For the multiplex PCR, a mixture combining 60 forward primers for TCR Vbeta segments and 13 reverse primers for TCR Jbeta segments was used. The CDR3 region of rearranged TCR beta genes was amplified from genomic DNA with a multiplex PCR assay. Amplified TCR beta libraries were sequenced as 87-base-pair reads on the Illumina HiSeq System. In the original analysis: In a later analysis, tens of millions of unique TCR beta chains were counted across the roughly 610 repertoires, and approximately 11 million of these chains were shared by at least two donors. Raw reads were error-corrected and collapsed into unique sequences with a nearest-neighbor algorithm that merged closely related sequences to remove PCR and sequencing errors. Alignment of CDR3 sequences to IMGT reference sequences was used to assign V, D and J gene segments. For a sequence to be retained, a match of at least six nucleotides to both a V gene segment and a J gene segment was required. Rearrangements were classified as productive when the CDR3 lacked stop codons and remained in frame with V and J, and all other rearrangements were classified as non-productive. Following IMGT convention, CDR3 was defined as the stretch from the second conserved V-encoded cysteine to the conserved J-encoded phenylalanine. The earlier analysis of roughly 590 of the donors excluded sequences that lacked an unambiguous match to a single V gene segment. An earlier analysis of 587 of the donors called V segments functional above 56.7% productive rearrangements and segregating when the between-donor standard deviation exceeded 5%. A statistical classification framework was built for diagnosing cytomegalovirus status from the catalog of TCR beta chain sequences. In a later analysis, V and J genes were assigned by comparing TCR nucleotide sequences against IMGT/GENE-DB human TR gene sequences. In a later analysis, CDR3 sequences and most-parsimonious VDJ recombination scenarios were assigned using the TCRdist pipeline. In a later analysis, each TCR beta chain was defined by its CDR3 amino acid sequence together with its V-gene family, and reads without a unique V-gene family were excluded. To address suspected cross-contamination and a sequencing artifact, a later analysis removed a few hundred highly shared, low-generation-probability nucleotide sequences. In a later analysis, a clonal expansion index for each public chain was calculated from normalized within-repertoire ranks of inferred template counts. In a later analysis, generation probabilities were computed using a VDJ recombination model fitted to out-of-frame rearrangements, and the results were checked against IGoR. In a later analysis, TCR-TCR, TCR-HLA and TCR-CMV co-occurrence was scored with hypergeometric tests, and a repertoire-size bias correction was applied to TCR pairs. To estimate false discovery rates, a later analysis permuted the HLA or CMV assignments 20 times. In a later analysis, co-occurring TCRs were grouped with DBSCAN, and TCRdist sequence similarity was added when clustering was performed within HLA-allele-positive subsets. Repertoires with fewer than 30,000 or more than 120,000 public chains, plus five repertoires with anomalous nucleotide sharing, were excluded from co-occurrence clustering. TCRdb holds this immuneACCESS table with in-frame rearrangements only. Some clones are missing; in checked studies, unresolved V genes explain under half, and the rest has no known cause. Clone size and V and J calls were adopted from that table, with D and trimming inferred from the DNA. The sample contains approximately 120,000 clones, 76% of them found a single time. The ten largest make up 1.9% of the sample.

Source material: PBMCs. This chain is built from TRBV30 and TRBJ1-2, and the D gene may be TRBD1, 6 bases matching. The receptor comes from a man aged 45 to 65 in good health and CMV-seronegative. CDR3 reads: CASPRGGRRDGYTF. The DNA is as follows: TGTGCCTCACCGAGGGGGGGGCGCCGAGATGGCTACACCTTC.